This TCR beta chain is drawn from a study of T cells after yellow fever vaccination. TCRdb reprocessed the 5' RACE reads with MiXCR, giving one entry per CDR3 protein. Here the sample spans hundreds of thousands of distinct CDR3 sequences, roughly an eighth being singletons. Germline V gene lookup returns CDR1 ENHRY and CDR2 SYGVKD. Trimming removed 5 bases at V and 1 base at J, with 11 bases between. This CDR3 has 14 residues. This clonotype has a count of ten or more. The sequence was obtained from a man in his thirties or forties who received the YFV17D yellow fever vaccine. The chain links TRBV10-3 to TRBJ2-5; maybe TRBD1 (6 bases). The starting material was PBMCs, obtained on the day of the yellow fever booster vaccination. The CDR3 reads CAISPQGPQETQYF. CDR3 nucleotides: TGTGCCATCAGTCCACAGGGACCCCAAGAGACCCAGTACTTC.